The source of this T cell receptor beta chain is a study of OX40 agonist ivuxolimab in advanced cancers. For the study at large: Treatment of patients was with ivuxolimab, an agonistic anti-OX40 (CD134) antibody. The mean age was roughly 60 years, ranging from 23 to 79, with approximately 83% of participants male.

Notes on the study in general: Relative to CD4+, CD8+ T cells held more expanded clones on average.

For this clone: What it recognizes is unknown.

Sequenced by immunoSEQ multiplex PCR; TCRdb stores in-frame clones only, minus some. The top ten hold 10% to 12% of the sample, which has fewer than 65,000 clones, roughly nine tenths seen once. Germline values: CDR1 MDHEN, CDR2 SYDVKM. The CDR3 consists of 15 residues. V lost 1 base, J lost 6 bases, and 6 bases stayed unmatched. This specimen was CD4+ or CD8+ T cells sorted from blood, taken in a trial of the OX40 agonist ivuxolimab. V gene TRBV28 combines with J gene TRBJ1-5; 7 bases are a match to TRBD1. This receptor was taken from an adult with an advanced solid tumor such as melanoma, head and neck, liver or kidney cancer. CDR3 region: CASSLFTGVSQPQHF. The CDR3 DNA reads as TGTGCCAGCAGTTTATTTACAGGGGTGAGTCAGCCCCAGCATTTT.